The source of this TCR beta chain is a study of blood T cell repertoires in COVID-19. Study context: The United States, Italy and Spain provided the acute and convalescent COVID-19 samples. The cDNA or gDNA used as material had been derived from T cells, B-cell-depleted T cells, or PBMCs.

V was trimmed by 3 bases and J by 9 bases, leaving 15 bases between them. The CDR3 has 14 residues. Germline CDR1 reads LGHDT; CDR2 reads YNNKEL (reference sequence). In the source study's methods: Estimation of nucleated cell counts was performed using reference gene primer amplification. Produced via immunoSEQ multiplex PCR; TCRdb's table is partial and in-frame only. V and J calls and clone size are those listed in that table; D and trimming were worked out from the DNA. The sample has 370,000 or so clones, roughly 86% seen once; the top ten hold roughly 1.1%. What was sequenced was peripheral blood. This chain links TRBV3-1 (or the pseudogene TRBV3-2) with TRBJ2-1; possibly TRBD1 for D (6 bases). The TCR was taken from a human donor with acute or convalescent COVID-19. The donor label of this sample is uncertain. CDR3 sequence reads: CASSHRNREGEQFF. In DNA, the CDR3 is TGTGCCAGCAGCCATCGGAACAGGGAAGGTGAGCAGTTCTTC.